Described below is a single TCR beta chain sequence and its context. V was cut by 8 bases and J by 8 bases, with 12 bases left in between. CDR3 length equals 12 residues. This entry comes from a study of blood T cell repertoires in COVID-19. Overall study context: Donors in the United States, Italy and Spain gave samples during acute or convalescent COVID-19.

Generated by immunoSEQ multiplex PCR, the TCRdb table keeps only in-frame clones and is missing some. Among 180,000 or so clones, around 89% were seen once, and the ten largest hold about 0.77%. The sample consisted of PBMCs or T cells enriched from blood (not recorded which). V is TRBV12-3 or TRBV12-4 and J is TRBJ1-4, with D perhaps TRBD1 (6 bases). The sequence came from a woman under 30 who had recovered from COVID-19. The chain's CDR3 is CASRGAGEKLFF. In DNA, the CDR3 is TGTGCCAGCCGGGGGGCCGGGGAAAAACTGTTTTTT.